Listed below are T cell receptor beta chains from one sample, sequenced in a study of T-cell reconstitution after alpha-beta-depleted transplantation in children. Using its own MiXCR run on the PCR reads, TCRdb lists one record per CDR3 protein. The data show around 800,000 distinct CDR3 sequences, with under 20% seen just once and approximately 5% held by the top ten. The sample consisted of PBMCs, mostly from graft donor cells, taken 360 days after TCRalphabeta/CD19-depleted stem cell transplant. Source of these receptors: a male patient younger than 18 who had a stem cell transplant for acute lymphoblastic leukemia, so the T cells may come from the graft donor. The CDR3 runs from the conserved cysteine through the conserved F or W. Each record gives: J gene, V gene, D gene, clone size, CDR3 DNA, CDR3 protein. The D gene is left open where the match is weak. Some rows mark clone size as missing; the rest say once, few, many or name a class of expanded clone.

j_gene: TRBJ2-2
v_gene: TRBV29-1
d_gene: TRBD1
abundance: -
CDR3nt: TGCAGCGTTGGGTTTGCAGGGGGCACCGGGGAGCTGTTTTTT
CDR3aa: CSVGFAGGTGELFF

j_gene: TRBJ2-7
v_gene: TRBV27
d_gene: TRBD2
abundance: -
CDR3nt: TGTGCCAGCAGTTTTCAGTCTAGCGGGTCCTACGAGCAGTACTTC
CDR3aa: CASSFQSSGSYEQYF

j_gene: TRBJ2-3
v_gene: TRBV29-1
d_gene: -
abundance: few
CDR3nt: TGCAGCGTTGATTCAGTATTGGGGCAGTATTTT
CDR3aa: CSVDSVLGQYF

j_gene: TRBJ1-4
v_gene: TRBV12-3/TRBV12-4
d_gene: -
abundance: -
CDR3nt: TGTGCCAGCAGTTTAGGTAGGGGAGCTAATGAAAAACTGTTTTTT
CDR3aa: CASSLGRGANEKLFF

j_gene: TRBJ2-1
v_gene: TRBV18
d_gene: TRBD2
abundance: few
CDR3nt: TGTGCCAGCTCGCCACTTGACCTAGCGGTAAATGAGCAGTTCTTC
CDR3aa: CASSPLDLAVNEQFF

j_gene: TRBJ2-7
v_gene: TRBV5-1
d_gene: TRBD1
abundance: -
CDR3nt: TGCGCCAGCAGACCCGCTAGGGACAGGAGCTCCTACGAGCAGTACTTC
CDR3aa: CASRPARDRSSYEQYF

j_gene: TRBJ1-4
v_gene: TRBV20-1
d_gene: -
abundance: few
CDR3nt: TGCAGTGCTAGAGATCCGACGGAGCTAAAGGAAAAACTGTTTTTT
CDR3aa: CSARDPTELKEKLFF

j_gene: TRBJ2-3
v_gene: TRBV20-1
d_gene: -
abundance: -
CDR3nt: TGCAGTGCCACCTTCGGGCGAGCGGAGTTAGATACGCAGTATTTT
CDR3aa: CSATFGRAELDTQYF

j_gene: TRBJ2-1
v_gene: TRBV5-1
d_gene: TRBD2
abundance: -
CDR3nt: TGCGCCAGCAGCTCTCTAGCGGGAGAGGGGAATGAGCAGTTCTTC
CDR3aa: CASSSLAGEGNEQFF

j_gene: TRBJ2-5
v_gene: TRBV7-3
d_gene: -
abundance: -
CDR3nt: TGTGCCAGCAGCTTAACCCGGGGACTCCAAGAGACCCAGTACTTC
CDR3aa: CASSLTRGLQETQYF

j_gene: TRBJ2-7
v_gene: TRBV4-1
d_gene: TRBD1
abundance: few
CDR3nt: TGCGCCAGCAGCCAATCTCCGACAGGGACCAGCGCCTACGAGCAGTACTTC
CDR3aa: CASSQSPTGTSAYEQYF

j_gene: TRBJ2-2
v_gene: TRBV5-1
d_gene: TRBD2
abundance: -
CDR3nt: TGCGCCAGCAGCCACCGCTCTCCGCTAGCGGGAGGTCGGACCGGGGAGCTGTTTTTT
CDR3aa: CASSHRSPLAGGRTGELFF

j_gene: TRBJ1-5
v_gene: TRBV20-1
d_gene: -
abundance: -
CDR3nt: TGCAGTGCTAGATCAGGAGCCTATAGCAATCAGCCCCAGCATTTT
CDR3aa: CSARSGAYSNQPQHF

j_gene: TRBJ2-6
v_gene: TRBV29-1
d_gene: -
abundance: few
CDR3nt: TGCAGCGTTGAGAGGGCCGCTGGGGCCAACGTCCTGACTTTC
CDR3aa: CSVERAAGANVLTF

j_gene: TRBJ2-7
v_gene: TRBV7-2
d_gene: -
abundance: few
CDR3nt: TGTGCCAGCAGCTTAGGCGAGTGGTCCGAGCAGTACTTC
CDR3aa: CASSLGEWSEQYF

j_gene: TRBJ2-1
v_gene: TRBV5-1
d_gene: -
abundance: -
CDR3nt: TGCGCCAGCAGCTTGATTGCCCGAGGGAACTACAATGAGCAGTTCTTC
CDR3aa: CASSLIARGNYNEQFF

j_gene: TRBJ2-5
v_gene: TRBV10-3
d_gene: -
abundance: -
CDR3nt: TGTGCCATCAGTGAGTCCCCAGCCCGAGAGACCCAGTACTTC
CDR3aa: CAISESPARETQYF

j_gene: TRBJ2-5
v_gene: TRBV27
d_gene: -
abundance: many
CDR3nt: TGTGCCAGCAGTTCCTTACCTCGACGAGAGACCCAGTACTTC
CDR3aa: CASSSLPRRETQYF

j_gene: TRBJ2-5
v_gene: TRBV29-1
d_gene: -
abundance: few
CDR3nt: TGCAGCGCCAGGGGCGACCTCCAAGAGACCCAGTACTTC
CDR3aa: CSARGDLQETQYF

j_gene: TRBJ1-2
v_gene: TRBV18
d_gene: -
abundance: -
CDR3nt: TGTGCCAGCCTCACCAGGCTTCCCTATGGCTACACCTTC
CDR3aa: CASLTRLPYGYTF

j_gene: TRBJ2-5
v_gene: TRBV2
d_gene: -
abundance: -
CDR3nt: TGTGCCGGAGGGGAGACCCAGTACTTC
CDR3aa: CAGGETQYF

j_gene: TRBJ2-1
v_gene: TRBV24-1
d_gene: TRBD2
abundance: -
CDR3nt: TGTGCCACCAGTGATCCTCCCAGCGGGAGCTCCTACAATGAGCAGTTCTTC
CDR3aa: CATSDPPSGSSYNEQFF

j_gene: TRBJ2-7
v_gene: TRBV2
d_gene: TRBD2
abundance: few
CDR3nt: TGTGCCAGCAGGATGAATAGCGGGAGGGCAACCTACGAGCAGTACTTC
CDR3aa: CASRMNSGRATYEQYF

j_gene: TRBJ2-4
v_gene: TRBV9
d_gene: TRBD2
abundance: -
CDR3nt: TGTGCCAGCAGCGTACGGCGGGAGGGCCTCTGTTTTAAGGTAGCCAAAAACATTCAGTACTTC
CDR3aa: CASSVRREGLCFKVAKNIQYF

j_gene: TRBJ2-6
v_gene: TRBV9
d_gene: -
abundance: -
CDR3nt: TGTGCCAGCAGCGCCCCAACCCTAACTTACTCTGGGGCCAACGTCCTGACTTTC
CDR3aa: CASSAPTLTYSGANVLTF

j_gene: TRBJ1-3
v_gene: TRBV5-1
d_gene: TRBD1
abundance: -
CDR3nt: TGCGCCAGCAGCCGACGACCCGGGACAGCGAGCTCTGGAAACACCATATATTTT
CDR3aa: CASSRRPGTASSGNTIYF

j_gene: TRBJ2-7
v_gene: TRBV20-1
d_gene: TRBD2
abundance: few
CDR3nt: TGCAGTGCTAGACCCCGGACTAGCGGACGAATATACGAGCAGTACTTC
CDR3aa: CSARPRTSGRIYEQYF

j_gene: TRBJ2-3
v_gene: TRBV7-2
d_gene: -
abundance: many
CDR3nt: TGTGCCAGCAGCTGGGACGAGGTAGTTTTT
CDR3aa: CASSWDEVVF

j_gene: TRBJ2-4
v_gene: TRBV28
d_gene: -
abundance: -
CDR3nt: TGTGCCAGCGAAGCCCGGGCCTTCCTTACCAAAAACATTCAGTACTTC
CDR3aa: CASEARAFLTKNIQYF

j_gene: TRBJ2-1
v_gene: TRBV11-3
d_gene: -
abundance: few
CDR3nt: TGTGCCAGCAGCCCCCGGGTAGGGGGGAACAATGAGCAGTTCTTC
CDR3aa: CASSPRVGGNNEQFF

j_gene: TRBJ2-3
v_gene: TRBV28
d_gene: -
abundance: -
CDR3nt: TGTGCCAGCAGTTTCGCCCAGGGACTCCGAGGTGGAGATACGCAGTATTTT
CDR3aa: CASSFAQGLRGGDTQYF

j_gene: TRBJ2-5
v_gene: TRBV5-1
d_gene: -
abundance: few
CDR3nt: TGCGCCAGCAGCTTCAATTGGCGGGGAAAAGAGACCCAGTACTTC
CDR3aa: CASSFNWRGKETQYF

j_gene: TRBJ2-1
v_gene: TRBV24-1
d_gene: -
abundance: many
CDR3nt: TGTGCCACCACCCACTACAATGAGCAGTTCTTC
CDR3aa: CATTHYNEQFF

j_gene: TRBJ2-3
v_gene: TRBV5-1
d_gene: TRBD2
abundance: few
CDR3nt: TGCGCCAGCAGCTTGGTTGCTAGCGGGCGCGTTCTCGCCTTTCTAGACGCTACGCAGTATTTT
CDR3aa: CASSLVASGRVLAFLDATQYF

j_gene: TRBJ1-5
v_gene: TRBV24-1
d_gene: -
abundance: many
CDR3nt: TGTGCCACCAGTGGGATTAGGGGTCAGCCCCAGCATTTT
CDR3aa: CATSGIRGQPQHF

j_gene: TRBJ2-7
v_gene: TRBV27
d_gene: -
abundance: few
CDR3nt: TGTGCCAGCGGTACAGGCATCGAGCAGTACTTC
CDR3aa: CASGTGIEQYF

j_gene: TRBJ1-1
v_gene: TRBV2
d_gene: -
abundance: few
CDR3nt: TGTGCCAGCAGTGAAGGGACAATAAACACTGAAGCTTTCTTT
CDR3aa: CASSEGTINTEAFF

j_gene: TRBJ2-3
v_gene: TRBV18
d_gene: TRBD1
abundance: many
CDR3nt: TGTGCCAGCGGGCCCGGGACAGGGGGCACACCCATTCATTTT
CDR3aa: CASGPGTGGTPIHF

j_gene: TRBJ2-1
v_gene: TRBV12-3/TRBV12-4
d_gene: -
abundance: -
CDR3nt: TGTGCCAGCAGCTCTTCCGGGACACAGTACAATGAGCAGTTCTTC
CDR3aa: CASSSSGTQYNEQFF

j_gene: TRBJ2-3
v_gene: TRBV18
d_gene: -
abundance: -
CDR3nt: TGTGCCAGCTCGGTTCCCGGGGGTTTCACAGATACGCAGTATTTT
CDR3aa: CASSVPGGFTDTQYF

j_gene: TRBJ2-3
v_gene: TRBV18
d_gene: TRBD2
abundance: -
CDR3nt: TGTGCCAGCTCATTTAGCGGGAACCCCACAGATACGCAGTATTTT
CDR3aa: CASSFSGNPTDTQYF

j_gene: TRBJ2-2
v_gene: TRBV5-1
d_gene: -
abundance: many
CDR3nt: TGCGCCAGCAGCTTGGGTAGCACCGGGGAGCTGTTTTTT
CDR3aa: CASSLGSTGELFF

j_gene: TRBJ2-7
v_gene: TRBV5-1
d_gene: TRBD1
abundance: -
CDR3nt: TGCGCCAGCAGATCATATTTTTTCGACAGGGCCCACGAGCAGTACTTC
CDR3aa: CASRSYFFDRAHEQYF

j_gene: TRBJ2-1
v_gene: TRBV28
d_gene: TRBD1
abundance: many
CDR3nt: TGTGCCAGCAGTGGACAGGGGGCCTCCTACAATGAGCAGTTCTTC
CDR3aa: CASSGQGASYNEQFF

j_gene: TRBJ1-2
v_gene: TRBV12-3/TRBV12-4
d_gene: -
abundance: -
CDR3nt: TGTGCCAGCAGTCACAGGAATTCGGGGTATGGCTACACCTTC
CDR3aa: CASSHRNSGYGYTF

j_gene: TRBJ2-3
v_gene: TRBV5-5
d_gene: TRBD2
abundance: -
CDR3nt: TGTGCCAGCAGCCTGTGGACTAGCGGGAACACAGATACGCAGTATTTT
CDR3aa: CASSLWTSGNTDTQYF

j_gene: TRBJ1-2
v_gene: TRBV20-1
d_gene: TRBD1
abundance: few
CDR3nt: TGCAGTGCTAGCGCCCCAGGCAGGGGGCTGGTTGGCTACACCTTC
CDR3aa: CSASAPGRGLVGYTF

j_gene: TRBJ2-7
v_gene: TRBV24-1
d_gene: -
abundance: many
CDR3nt: TGTGCCACCAGTGATTCGTCAACTGGGGGCGAGCAGTACTTC
CDR3aa: CATSDSSTGGEQYF

j_gene: TRBJ2-7
v_gene: TRBV10-3
d_gene: -
abundance: few
CDR3nt: TGTGCCATCAGGGCACGGGACGAGCGGATAGGGGAGCAGTACTTC
CDR3aa: CAIRARDERIGEQYF

j_gene: TRBJ2-3
v_gene: TRBV7-2
d_gene: TRBD2
abundance: -
CDR3nt: TGTGCCAGCAGCTTCCTAGGCGGGGGAAGCACAGATACGCAGTATTTT
CDR3aa: CASSFLGGGSTDTQYF

j_gene: TRBJ2-1
v_gene: TRBV20-1
d_gene: TRBD1
abundance: many
CDR3nt: TGCAGTGCTAGAGATGGGGACAGGGGGCTCAATGAGCAGTTCTTC
CDR3aa: CSARDGDRGLNEQFF